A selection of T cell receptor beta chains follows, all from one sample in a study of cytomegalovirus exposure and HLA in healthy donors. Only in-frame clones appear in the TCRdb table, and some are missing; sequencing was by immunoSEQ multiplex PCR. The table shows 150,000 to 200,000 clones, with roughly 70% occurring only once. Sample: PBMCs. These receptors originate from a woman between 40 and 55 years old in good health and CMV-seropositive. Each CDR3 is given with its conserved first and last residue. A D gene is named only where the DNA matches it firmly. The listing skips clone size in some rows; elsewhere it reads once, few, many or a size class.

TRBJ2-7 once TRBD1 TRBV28 CASSSDRGAVEQYF TGTGCCAGCAGCTCAGACAGGGGAGCAGTCGAGCAGTACTTC
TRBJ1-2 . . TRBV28 CASSRGSDYGYTF TGTGCCAGCAGTAGGGGCAGTGACTATGGCTACACCTTC
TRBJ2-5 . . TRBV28 CASSPQGGYVREQYF TGTGCCAGCAGTCCTCAGGGTGGCTACGTTCGGGAGCAGTACTTC
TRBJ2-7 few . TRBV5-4 CASSALPMPLSREQYF TGTGCCAGCAGCGCTCTCCCGATGCCACTCTCTCGCGAGCAGTACTTC
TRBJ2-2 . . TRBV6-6 CASSQLGATGELFF TGTGCCAGCAGCCAACTTGGGGCCACCGGGGAGCTGTTTTTT
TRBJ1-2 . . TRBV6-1 CASSAGPTNYGYTF TGTGCCAGCAGTGCCGGTCCCACTAACTATGGCTACACCTTC
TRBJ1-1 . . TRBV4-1 CASSQVSRPSNTEAFF TGCGCCAGCAGCCAAGTCTCGAGGCCATCGAACACTGAAGCTTTCTTT
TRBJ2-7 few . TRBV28 CASSSHQGTYEQYF TGTGCCAGCAGTTCCCATCAGGGGACCTACGAGCAGTACTTC
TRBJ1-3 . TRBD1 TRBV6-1 CASSEGQEVRSGNTIYF TGTGCCAGCAGTGAGGGACAGGAGGTACGCTCTGGAAACACCATATATTTT
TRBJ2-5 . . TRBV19 CASSTEGSREYF TGTGCCAGTAGTACGGAGGGCAGTCGGGAGTACTTC
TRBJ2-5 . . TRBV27 CASSPRGGETQYF TGTGCCAGCAGTCCCAGGGGCGGGGAGACCCAGTACTTC
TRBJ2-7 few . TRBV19 CASRRIQDPPEEQYF TGTGCCAGTAGGAGAATACAGGACCCGCCGGAGGAGCAGTACTTC
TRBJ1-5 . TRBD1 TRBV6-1 CASSQQGAGQPQNF TGTGCCAGCAGCCAACAGGGGGCAGGTCAGCCCCAGAATTTT
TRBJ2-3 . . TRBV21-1 CASSARTGGDSDTQYF TGTGCCAGCAGCGCGAGGACAGGGGGCGATTCAGATACGCAGTATTTT
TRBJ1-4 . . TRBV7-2 CASSDYPAISGLREKLFF TGTGCCAGCAGCGATTATCCCGCAATAAGTGGTCTGAGGGAAAAACTGTTTTTT
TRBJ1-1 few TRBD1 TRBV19 CASSIRQGRTEAFF TGTGCCAGTAGTATTAGACAGGGGAGAACTGAAGCTTTCTTT
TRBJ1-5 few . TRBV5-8 CASSLGVSIYSNQPQHF TGTGCCAGCAGCTTGGGAGTTTCCATTTATAGCAATCAGCCCCAGCATTTT
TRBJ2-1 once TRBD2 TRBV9 CASSVGASGNNEQFF TGTGCCAGCAGCGTAGGGGCTAGCGGGAACAATGAGCAGTTCTTC
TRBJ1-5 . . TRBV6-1 CASSGGGLGNQPQHF TGTGCCAGCAGTGGTGGAGGGCTTGGCAATCAGCCCCAGCATTTT
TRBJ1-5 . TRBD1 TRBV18 CASSSDRVRNQPQHF TGTGCCAGCTCATCCGACAGGGTTCGCAATCAGCCCCAGCATTTT
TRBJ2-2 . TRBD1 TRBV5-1 CASSEGQGNTGELFF TGCGCCAGCAGCGAGGGACAGGGGAACACCGGGGAGCTGTTTTTT
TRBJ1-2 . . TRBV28 CASSSPGGSTYGYPF TGTGCCAGCAGTTCGCCCGGGGGTTCTACCTATGGCTACCCCTTC
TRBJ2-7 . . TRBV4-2 CASSQKSGTKSYEQYF TGTGCCAGCAGCCAAAAATCCGGGACAAAGAGCTACGAGCAGTACTTC